What follows is one T cell receptor (beta chain) and its context. This clone was recorded once. Which antigen it targets is not known. No base-level quality is on record; no much larger clone is a single base apart. CDR1 and CDR2 are drawn from the germline V gene: SGHRS, YFSETQ. The CDR3 contains 15 residues, cysteine and phenylalanine counted. The CDR3 DNA has 45 bases and is translated from base 1. At the junction V is shortened by 2 bases and J by 0 bases, with 9 bases in between. The data originate from a study of blood T cell repertoires in COVID-19 (dated by TCRdb to the early 2020s). With respect to the entire study: The collaborator samples originated in the United States, Italy and Spain and spanned the acute and convalescent phases of COVID-19. The material from the prospective study consisted of cDNA or gDNA derived from T cells, B-cell-depleted T cells, or PBMCs. Deeply sampled blood TCRbeta repertoires from subjects exposed to, actively infected with, or recovered from COVID-19 were included in the dataset. The repertoires were made available in a free public database intended to serve as a resource for research on the immune response to SARS-CoV-2. The samples were drawn from the first 160 participants of the ongoing ImmuneRACE study and from about 1,200 subjects provided by 6 global collaborators. Sample metadata almost always included a de-identified subject ID, COVID-19 status, age in years and sex. HLA class I and class II types, where available, came from metadata supplied by the sample provider rather than from assay-based typing. General findings and caveats noted by the study authors: Clinical and demographic metadata were provided uncurated, with the amount varying by source and participant.

Whole blood was collected in K2EDTA tubes by collaborating institutions according to the institutions' own protocols. Collaborator samples were shipped for TCRbeta analysis as frozen whole blood, isolated PBMCs, or DNA extracted from either sample type. TCRbeta CDR3 regions were amplified from genomic DNA by means of the immunoSEQ Assay, a bias-controlled multiplex PCR. As for the original processing: Within the assay, amplification of reference gene primers was used to estimate how many nucleated cells each sample contained. Sequence reads were collapsed and filtered to measure the absolute abundance of every unique TCRbeta CDR3 rearrangement. For each sample, productive Simpson clonality was calculated as the square root of Simpson's diversity index over productive rearrangements. This immuneACCESS table, as held by TCRdb, lists in-frame sequences with V and J called but not all clones. Of the missing ones, under half trace to an unresolved V gene in checked studies; the others have no known cause. V and J calls and clone size are given by that table; D and trimming were obtained from the DNA. In this sample the table shows 130,000 or so clones, almost 85% of which occur a single time. The ten largest clones capture 9.5% to 15% of the sample.

The specimen sequenced was peripheral blood. The rearrangement joined TRBV5-1 to TRBJ1-3; no D gene can be assigned with confidence. This clonotype was sampled from a human donor in a cohort sampled during active COVID-19. The CDR3 corresponds to CASSFNTNSGNTIYF. At the DNA level, the sequence is TGCGCCAGCAGCTTTAACACAAACTCTGGAAACACCATATATTTT. The CDR3 plus the reference TRBV5-1 and TRBJ1-3 genes for the other parts give the full variable domain: KAGVTQTPRYLIKTRGQQVTLSCSPISGHRSVSWYQQTPGQGLQFLFEYFSETQRNKGNFPGRFSGRQFSNSRSEMNVSTLELGDSALYLCASSFNTNSGNTIYFGEGSWLTVV.